This TCR beta chain was captured by sequencing in a study of blood T cell repertoires in COVID-19. Across the study: Sites across the United States, Italy and Spain contributed samples from acute and convalescent COVID-19. The analysed material was cDNA or gDNA that came from T cells, B-cell-depleted T cells, or PBMCs.

The germline V gene has CDR1 MNHEY and CDR2 SVGAGI. This CDR3 has 14 residues. V was trimmed by 8 bases and J by 1 base, leaving 14 bases between them. This clone turned up a few times. In the original analysis: By means of reference gene primer amplification, nucleated cell counts were estimated. Using immunoSEQ multiplex PCR, the repertoire was profiled, and TCRdb retains in-frame clones only, with some absent. That table furnishes V, J and clone size, whereas the DNA furnished D and trimming. The data show about 320,000 clones, approximately 85% seen once. Material: peripheral blood. The chain recombines TRBV6-5 with TRBJ1-1; D ambiguous. The receptor's source is a human donor in a cohort sampled during active COVID-19. CDR3 in amino acids: CASDETGSNTEAFF. CDR3 nucleotides: TGTGCCAGCGACGAGACCGGGTCGAACACTGAAGCTTTCTTT.